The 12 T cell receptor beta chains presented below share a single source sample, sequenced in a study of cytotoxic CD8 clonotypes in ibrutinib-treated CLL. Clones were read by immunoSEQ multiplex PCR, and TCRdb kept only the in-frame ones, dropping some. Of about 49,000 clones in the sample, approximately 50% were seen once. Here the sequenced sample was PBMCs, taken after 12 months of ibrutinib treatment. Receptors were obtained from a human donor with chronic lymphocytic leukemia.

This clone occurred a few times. The CDR3 loop is CASSPTGPSLSGANVLTF. CDR3 nucleotides: TGTGCCAGTAGTCCAACGGGACCCTCGTTGTCTGGGGCCAACGTCCTGACTTTC. The gene calls are TRBV19 and TRBJ2-6; tentatively, D is TRBD1 or TRBD2 (5 bases each). The CDR3 is made up of 18 amino acids. Germline values: CDR1 LNHDA, CDR2 SQIVND (reference sequence). V lost 5 bases, J lost 1 base, and 18 bases lay in between.

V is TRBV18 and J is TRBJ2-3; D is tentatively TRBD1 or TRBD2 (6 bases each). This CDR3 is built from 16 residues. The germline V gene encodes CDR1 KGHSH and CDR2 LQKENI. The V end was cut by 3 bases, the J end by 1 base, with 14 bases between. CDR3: CASSPLQGGGTDTQYF. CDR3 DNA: TGTGCCAGCTCACCCCTACAGGGAGGTGGCACAGATACGCAGTATTTT.

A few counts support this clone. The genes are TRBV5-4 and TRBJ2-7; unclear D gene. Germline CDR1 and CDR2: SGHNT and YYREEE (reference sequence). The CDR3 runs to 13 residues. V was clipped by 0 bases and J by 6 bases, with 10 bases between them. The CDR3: CASSLGHGIEQYF. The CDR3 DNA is TGTGCCAGCAGCTTGGGACACGGCATCGAGCAGTACTTC.

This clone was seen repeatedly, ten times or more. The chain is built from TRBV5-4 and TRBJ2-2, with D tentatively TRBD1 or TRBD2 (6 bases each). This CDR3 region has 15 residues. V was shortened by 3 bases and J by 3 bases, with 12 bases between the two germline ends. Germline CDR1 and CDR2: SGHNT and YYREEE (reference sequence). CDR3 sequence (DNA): TGTGCCAGCAGCTCCGTAAGGGGGGACACCGGGGAGCTGTTTTTT. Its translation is CASSSVRGDTGELFF.

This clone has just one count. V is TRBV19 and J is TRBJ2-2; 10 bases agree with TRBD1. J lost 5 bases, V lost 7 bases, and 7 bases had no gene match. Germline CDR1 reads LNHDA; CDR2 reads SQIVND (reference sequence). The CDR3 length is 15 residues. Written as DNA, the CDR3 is TGTGCCAGTACGGGAGGGGACAGGGGTACCGGGGAGCTGTTTTTT. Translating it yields CASTGGDRGTGELFF.

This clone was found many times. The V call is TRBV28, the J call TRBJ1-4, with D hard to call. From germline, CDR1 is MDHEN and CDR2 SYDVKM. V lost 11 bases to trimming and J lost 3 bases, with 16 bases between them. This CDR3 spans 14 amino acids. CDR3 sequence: CACSRERANEKLFF. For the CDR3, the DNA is TGTGCCTGTTCGAGGGAGCGGGCTAATGAAAAACTGTTTTTT.

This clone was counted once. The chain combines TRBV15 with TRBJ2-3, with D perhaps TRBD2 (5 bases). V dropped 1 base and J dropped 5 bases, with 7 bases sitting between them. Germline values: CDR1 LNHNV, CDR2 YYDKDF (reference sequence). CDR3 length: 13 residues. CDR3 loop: CATSRAAGDTQYF. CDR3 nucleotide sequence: TGTGCCACCAGCAGAGCGGCGGGAGATACGCAGTATTTT.

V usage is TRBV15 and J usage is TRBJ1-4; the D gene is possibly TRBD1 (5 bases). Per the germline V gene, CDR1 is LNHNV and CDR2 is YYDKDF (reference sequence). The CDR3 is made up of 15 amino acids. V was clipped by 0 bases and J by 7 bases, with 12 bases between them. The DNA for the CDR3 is TGTGCCACCAGCAGAGATTGGGGGTCAGGTGAAAAACTGTTTTTT. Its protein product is CATSRDWGSGEKLFF. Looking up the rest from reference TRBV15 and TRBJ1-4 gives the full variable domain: DAMVIQNPRYQVTQFGKPVTLSCSQTLNHNVMYWYQQKSSQAPKLLFHYYDKDFNNEADTPDNFQSRRPNTSFCFLDIRSPGLGDTAMYLCATSRDWGSGEKLFFGSGTQLSVL.

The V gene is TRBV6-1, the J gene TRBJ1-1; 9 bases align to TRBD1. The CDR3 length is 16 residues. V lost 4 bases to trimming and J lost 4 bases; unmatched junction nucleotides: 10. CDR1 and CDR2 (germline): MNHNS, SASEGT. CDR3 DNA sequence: TGTGCCAGCAGTGCCCGGACAGGGGCATGGGGCACTGAAGCTTTCTTT. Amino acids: CASSARTGAWGTEAFF.

The CDR3 loop reads CASSIDNTEAFF. In DNA form, the CDR3 reads TGTGCCAGTAGTATAGATAACACTGAAGCTTTCTTT. The chain joins TRBV19 to TRBJ1-1; D gene unclear. Trimming shortened V by 0 bases and J by 2 bases, and 1 base separated the two germline ends. Germline V gene lookup returns CDR1 LNHDA and CDR2 SQIVND (reference sequence). This CDR3 has 12 residues.

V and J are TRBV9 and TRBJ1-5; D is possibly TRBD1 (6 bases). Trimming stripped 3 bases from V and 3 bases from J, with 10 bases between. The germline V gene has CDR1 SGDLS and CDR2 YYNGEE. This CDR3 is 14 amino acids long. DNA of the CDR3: TGTGCCAGCAGCGCCCGGGACAACAATCAGCCCCAGCATTTT. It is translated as CASSARDNNQPQHF.

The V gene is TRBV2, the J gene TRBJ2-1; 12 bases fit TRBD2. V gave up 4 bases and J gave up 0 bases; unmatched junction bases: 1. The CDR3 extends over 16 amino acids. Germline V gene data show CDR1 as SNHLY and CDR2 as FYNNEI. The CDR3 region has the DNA TGTGCCAGCAGTGTACTAGCGGGAGGCTCCTACAATGAGCAGTTCTTC. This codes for CASSVLAGGSYNEQFF.